This T cell receptor beta chain stems from a study of immune evolution from preneoplasia to lung adenocarcinoma. CDR3 length: 12 residues. The V gene's germline CDR1 is MGHDK and CDR2 SYGVNS. With 3 bases removed from V and 4 bases from J, the gap between germline ends came to 6 bases. Whole-study findings and limits: T cell clonality was higher in KRAS-mutant than EGFR-mutant or wild-type nodules.

Clones were read by immunoSEQ multiplex PCR, and TCRdb kept only the in-frame ones, dropping some. The sample yields 1,500 to 2,000 clones, about 18% seen once. This clone was seen a few times. Its antigen is still unknown. The V call is TRBV25-1, the J call TRBJ1-1, with D uncertain. Sequences were obtained from FFPE invasive lung adenocarcinoma tissue. The origin of this receptor is a person aged 50-70 years with lung adenocarcinoma. CDR3 sequence (DNA): TGTGCCAGCAGTGAGTTAGGCACTGAAGCTTTCTTT. This gives the protein CASSELGTEAFF.